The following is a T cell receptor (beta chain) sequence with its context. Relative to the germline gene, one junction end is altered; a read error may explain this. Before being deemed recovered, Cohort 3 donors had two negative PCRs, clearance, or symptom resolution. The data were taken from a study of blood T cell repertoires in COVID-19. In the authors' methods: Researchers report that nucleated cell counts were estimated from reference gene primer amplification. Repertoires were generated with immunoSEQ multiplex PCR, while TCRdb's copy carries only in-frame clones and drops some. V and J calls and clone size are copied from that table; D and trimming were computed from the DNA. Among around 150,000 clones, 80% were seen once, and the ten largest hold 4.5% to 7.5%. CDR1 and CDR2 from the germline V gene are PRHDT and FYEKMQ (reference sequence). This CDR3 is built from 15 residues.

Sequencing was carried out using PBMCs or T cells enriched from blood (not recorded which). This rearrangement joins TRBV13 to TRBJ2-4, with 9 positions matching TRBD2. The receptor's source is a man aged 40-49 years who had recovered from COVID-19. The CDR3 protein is CASRLAGDLGNIQYF. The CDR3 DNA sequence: TGTGCCAGCAGGTTAGCGGGGGACTTGGGAAACATTCAGTACTTC.